The clone carrying this T cell receptor (beta chain) was detected a few times. This sample is drawn from a study of T-cell reconstitution after alpha-beta-depleted transplantation in children. As it was prepared, the TCRbeta library received unique molecular identifiers. MiXCR, run by TCRdb on the PCR reads, gives a single entry per CDR3 protein. In the table there are approximately 250,000 distinct CDR3 sequences, approximately 9.7% of which are singletons. This CDR3 is built from 14 residues. Germline values: CDR1 KGHSH, CDR2 LQKENI. Trimming took 4 bases from V and 8 from J, leaving 12 bases between them.

This receptor was identified in a human donor who donated a stem cell graft to a child with SCID. The specimen was PBMCs from the stem cell graft donor, collected from the stem cell graft. The chain recombines TRBV18 with TRBJ1-6; D is perhaps TRBD1 (5 bases). CDR3 in amino acids: CASSLGGVDSPLHF. The CDR3 coding sequence is TGTGCCAGCTCACTGGGGGGGGTGGATTCACCCCTCCACTTT.